This T cell receptor beta chain was sequenced in a study of regulatory T cells in long-lasting Graves disease (dated by TCRdb to the early 2020s). About the investigation overall: Antithyroid drugs had been taken for less than 3 months by newly diagnosed Graves' disease patients. A total of about 33 samples underwent TCR sequencing, from about 13 patients with persistent Graves' disease and about 20 patients with newly diagnosed Graves' disease. The study was registered as a clinical trial and conducted in China. Persistent Graves' disease patients were compared with newly diagnosed Graves' disease patients by peripheral blood TCR sequencing and RNA sequencing. Study-wide findings and limitations: The small sample size was acknowledged by the authors as a limitation that may reduce accuracy. Compared with newly diagnosed patients, patients with persistent Graves' disease had lower TCR Shannon entropy and fewer highly expanded clones, which suggests clonal expansion. Preferential use of TRBV28, TRBJ1-2 and TRBJ2-5 was observed in persistent disease, whereas TRBV20-1 and TRBJ2-1 were favored in newly diagnosed disease. Sequencing and analysis were limited to the TCR beta chain. More public clonotypes were shared among persistent patients (under 3,000) than among newly diagnosed patients (approximately 930). Peripheral blood alone was examined, since thyroid tissue, which constituted the primary lesion, could not be accessed.

Library preparation employed multiplex PCR. The sample was run on an Illumina HiSeq 4000. TCR beta libraries were built with iRepertoire HTBI primers and Arm-PCR amplification of CDR3 regions. PCR products were gel purified before sequencing. In the source study's methods: A total of 62 TRBV and some 13 TRBJ segments were identified across samples and were used for gene usage analysis of CDR3 amino acid clonotypes. COPE and FqMerger were used to merge the filtered high-quality paired reads into contigs. BLAST was used to align contigs to IMGT TRBV, TRBD and TRBJ reference genes, with CDR3 defined following IMGT. Clonotypes above 0.1% frequency were classified as highly expanded clones. Shannon entropy was used to measure repertoire diversity, and the Gini coefficient was used to measure V-J evenness. Clonotypes shared by more than one individual were considered public. The public reads were reprocessed in TCRdb via fastp at Q25 and MiXCR, keeping in-frame beta chains. Each record represents a unique CDR3 protein, reported with the most common genes and DNA among its rows. What appears here as the V and J calls and clone size reflects TCRdb's work, not the paper's. This sample holds over 350,000 distinct CDR3 sequences; over 12% were observed only once. Over 7% of the sample is taken by the ten largest.

The CDR3 contains 17 residues, cysteine and phenylalanine counted. Only the CDR3 portion is preserved as DNA: 51 bases, with reading frame beginning at the first base. The germline V gene provides CDR1 ENHRY and CDR2 SYGVKD. Worth noting for this clonotype: Its antigen is unknown. The junction shows a germline mismatch at one end, possibly a read error.

The time point label for this specimen denotes: newly diagnosed GD, antithyroid drugs for less than 3 months. For both TCR sequencing and RNA sequencing, RNA was extracted from PBMCs in TRIzol. The diagnosis of Graves' disease was made according to American Thyroid Association guidelines. The patients came from an endocrinology department in Xi'an, China. Each patient gave approximately 10 milliliters of peripheral blood, collected in an EDTA anticoagulant tube. Ficoll Paque Plus density gradient separation was used to isolate PBMCs, and no further T cell sorting was performed. An Agilent 2100 Bioanalyzer and agarose gel were used to check RNA quality, and a NanoDrop 2000 was used to measure RNA concentration. The same data also contributed to another study, on T cells in Graves' hyperthyroidism and ophthalmopathy. The other study reports the following: Stable Graves' hyperthyroidism was defined as no progression to ophthalmopathy during 18 months of follow-up. Hyperthyroidism patients were newly diagnosed, with disease duration under 2 months, and aged 18 to 65 years. Any patient with an uncontrolled infection, another autoimmune disease, pregnancy or lactation was excluded. Clinical symptoms, serum thyroxine and TRAb, thyroid ultrasound, and orbital computed tomography formed the basis for the diagnoses. The TCR CDR3 was subjected to a first round of RT-PCR using the HTBI primer set and the Qiagen OneStep RT-PCR kit. Blood samples also contained most of the expanded thyroid clonotypes (frequency above 0.001), which suggests that blood repertoires may reflect thyroid immune responses. A 13 V-J signature model separated ophthalmopathy from stable hyperthyroidism, with around 88% sensitivity and 81.08% specificity in cross-validation and 80%/75% in testing. In validation, the model predicted progression to ophthalmopathy with approximately 69% sensitivity and about 72% specificity, a median of 6.5 months before onset. TCR V-J signatures able to tell the groups apart were searched for in a discovery cohort of about a hundred patients, of whom roughly 42 had Graves' ophthalmopathy and roughly 58 had stable Graves' hyperthyroidism. Prospective prediction of ophthalmopathy was tested in an independent validation cohort of under 20 hyperthyroidism patients and 15 to 17 patients who later progressed to ophthalmopathy. The roughly 94 discovery patients were randomly divided into training and test sets at a 7:3 ratio. The study also compared thyroid tissue and blood T-cell repertoires from five or six Graves' hyperthyroidism patients. After blood sampling, hyperthyroidism patients were treated with methimazole at a starting dose of 30 mg daily, and ophthalmopathy patients were treated with high-dose intravenous methylprednisolone. Libraries were constructed in a second round of multiplex PCR, after which size selection and purification were performed. The libraries were sequenced on an Illumina HiSeq2000 using paired-end 100 bp reads. SOAPnuke was used to process the raw data, with reads discarded if the reads contained adapters or uncalled bases, had a mean Phred below 15, or lacked an exact constant-primer or identifier match. High-quality paired reads were merged with COPE v1.2.5, and unique nucleotide sequences were defined as clonotypes. MiTCR v1.1 was used to align clonotypes to the IMGT TRBV, TRBD and TRBJ reference segments. Analysis was restricted to V-J combinations with a frequency above 0.0001, which covered 99.2% of repertoires. The TCS score was defined as the ratio of F50 (clonal expansion) to E x V (chaos), calculated using BLOSUM62-based TCRdist between CDR3 peptides within each V-J. Welch's t-statistics and random forest reduced 450 to 600 V-J features to some 14, which were used in a naive Bayes classifier (R e1071). No statistical method was used to set the sample size in advance, and investigators knew the group allocation. The paper reports TCR Vbeta CDR3 sequencing of some 140 peripheral blood samples: over 40 ophthalmopathy, 75 to 80 hyperthyroidism and approximately 17 progressor patients.

The receptor chain draws on TRBV10-3 and TRBJ2-1, and perhaps TRBD2 as D gene, on 7 matching bases. The sample was peripheral blood mononuclear cells (PBMCs), taken at new diagnosis, from a patient treated with antithyroid drugs. This sequence was found in a woman in her 40s with Graves disease. Donor details come from another sample of the same person, matched by shared clones. The nucleotide sequence is TGTGTCATCAGTGGGGGGGGCGGTTCGATCTCCTACAATGAGCAGTTCTTC. This codes for CVISGGGGSISYNEQFF.